The clone carrying this TCR beta chain was detected many times. Its cognate antigen is unknown. The data originate from a study of T cells in Graves' hyperthyroidism and ophthalmopathy. General study points: For ophthalmopathy, model prediction preceded onset by a median 6.5 months. Blood samples included most of the expanded thyroid clonotypes exceeding 0.001.

Each patient was aged 18 to 65 and had newly diagnosed hyperthyroidism of under 2 months' duration. Out of roughly 9.1 ml of fresh peripheral blood came the PBMCs. The V and J ends lost 0 bases and 7 bases respectively, with 16 bases between them. The CDR3 extends over 15 amino acids. Germline loops: CDR1 SGHRS, CDR2 YFSETQ. Researchers took RNA transcripts and amplified the TCR beta CDR3 regions from them. A first-round RT-PCR of the TCR CDR3 used the HTBI primer set. Each CDR3 protein is one row after TCRdb ran MiXCR on the multiplex PCR reads. The sample lists roughly 300,000 distinct CDR3 sequences, 20% to 25% occurring once.

This clonotype was sampled from a woman in her fifties or sixties with Graves' hyperthyroidism. The chain is built from TRBV5-1 and TRBJ2-5; no definite D call. Material: blood. This CDR3 reads CASSLESQPGGTQYF. The DNA of the CDR3 is TGCGCCAGCAGCTTGGAGTCCCAACCCGGCGGGACCCAGTACTTC.